These 17 T cell receptor beta chains were all obtained from the same sample, sequenced in a study of CD8 T cells in ankylosing spondylitis. Points from the study as a whole: Blood from ankylosing spondylitis patients appeared to carry a characteristic roughly 8-variant TCR beta motif.

These receptors are not linked to any known antigen. Each CDR3 protein is one row after TCRdb ran MiXCR on the 5' RACE reads. Counted here are a few hundred thousand distinct CDR3 sequences, over 15% occurring once; the ten biggest clones make up approximately 0.93%. The source material was blood, either unsorted or a sorted T cell fraction (not recorded which). The receptors stem from a male donor with ankylosing spondylitis.

The gene calls are TRBV5-1 and TRBJ2-7, with 8 bases that match TRBD1. The germline CDR1 and CDR2 sequences are SGHRS and YFSETQ. V was clipped by 4 bases and J by 1 base; unmatched bases: 7. The CDR3 length is 15 residues. The CDR3 nucleotides read TGCGCCAGCAGCCCGGGACAGGACCGGTCCTACGAGCAGTACTTC. Its protein is CASSPGQDRSYEQYF.

The chain employs TRBV11-2 and TRBJ2-1; D may match TRBD1 or TRBD2 (5 bases each). The germline V gene encodes CDR1 SGHAT and CDR2 FQNNGV. The CDR3 has 16 amino acids. V was pared by 4 bases and J by 0 bases, with 13 bases between. The CDR3 region has the DNA TGTGCCAGCAGCTCGGGACCCCGAAACTCCTACAATGAGCAGTTCTTC. This gives the protein CASSSGPRNSYNEQFF.

This clonotype turned up a few times. V and J are TRBV12-3 or TRBV12-4 and TRBJ1-6; 10 nucleotides match TRBD1. V shed 3 bases and J 4 bases; nucleotides not matched to a gene: 3. The CDR3 runs to 16 residues. As DNA, the CDR3 is TGTGCCAGCAGTTTGGGACAGGGGTCGTATAATTCACCCCTCCACTTT. Amino acids: CASSLGQGSYNSPLHF.

This clonotype was observed a few times. This chain links TRBV11-1 with TRBJ1-3, with D perhaps matching TRBD1 (6 bases). V lost 2 bases to trimming and J lost 0 bases, with 20 bases between them. The CDR3 totals 19 residues. The germline V gene encodes CDR1 SGHAT and CDR2 FQDESV (reference sequence). CDR3 amino acids: CASSLRPRQDRSSGNTIYF. The CDR3 nucleotides are TGTGCCAGCAGCTTAAGGCCCCGACAGGACCGATCCTCTGGAAACACCATATATTTT.

This chain joins TRBV11-2 and TRBJ2-3; 10 bases fit TRBD2. The CDR3 is 14 residues long. V dropped 2 bases and J dropped 13; count of bases not matched to a gene: 9. From germline, CDR1 is SGHAT and CDR2 FQNNGV. In DNA, the CDR3 is TGTGCCAGCAGCTTAACGACATCCGGGACTAGCGAGTATTTT. This codes for CASSLTTSGTSEYF.

The rearrangement links TRBV6-1 to TRBJ1-5; D unclear. Trimming took 8 bases from V and 1 from J, leaving 18 bases between them. Germline CDR1 reads MNHNS; CDR2 reads SASEGT. CDR3 size: 16 residues. In DNA form, the CDR3 reads TGTGCCAGCTCGAGCTCCTGGCCAGCAAGCAATCAGCCCCAGCATTTT. Residues: CASSSSWPASNQPQHF.

The genes are TRBV2 and TRBJ2-7; no definite D call. This CDR3 is 11 amino acids long. Looked up from germline, CDR1 is SNHLY and CDR2 is FYNNEI. V dropped 7 bases and J dropped 6 bases, with 10 bases sitting between them. Here the CDR3 DNA reads TGTGCCAGCAAGGTGCGAGGCGAGCAGTACTTC. Its translation: CASKVRGEQYF.

The chain couples TRBV4-2 to TRBJ2-2; D remains ambiguous. The V end was cut by 0 bases, the J end by 3 bases, with 8 bases between. Germline loops: CDR1 LGHNA, CDR2 YNFKEQ. The CDR3 contains 15 residues. This chain's CDR3 is CASSQETRYTGELFF. CDR3 sequence (DNA): TGTGCCAGCAGCCAAGAGACTCGGTACACCGGGGAGCTGTTTTTT.

V gene TRBV5-6 combines with J gene TRBJ2-2; maybe TRBD1 (6 bases). Between the trimmed V and J ends, which lost 4 bases and 4 bases, there was a span of 8 bases. The CDR3 has 13 residues. The germline V gene has CDR1 SGHDT and CDR2 YYEEEE. CDR3 sequence (DNA): TGTGCCAGCAGCCGCAGGGGCACCGGGGAGCTGTTTTTT. Protein: CASSRRGTGELFF.

This clonotype was seen a few times. This rearrangement joins TRBV7-3 to TRBJ2-1; TRBD2 matches 10 bases. The length of the CDR3 is 19 residues. Unmatched junction bases numbered 13, after V lost 5 bases and J lost 0 bases. Germline V gene data show CDR1 as SGHTA and CDR2 as FQGTGA. The CDR3 DNA follows: TGTGCCAGCAGCCCCTCACGAACGGCTAGCGGGAGCTCCTACAATGAGCAGTTCTTC. Translating gives CASSPSRTASGSSYNEQFF.

There are a few counts of this clonotype. The CDR3 DNA reads as TGTGCCAGCAGCTTAGGACACAGGGCGGGCACTGAAGCTTTCTTT. Translating it yields CASSLGHRAGTEAFF. This chain uses TRBV7-9 with TRBJ1-1, with D possibly TRBD1 on 6 matching bases. The germline CDR1 and CDR2 sequences are SEHNR and FQNEAQ (reference sequence). V gave up 1 base and J gave up 4 bases, with 13 bases separating them. This CDR3 has 15 residues. Variable domain in full (rest from reference TRBV7-9 and TRBJ1-1): DTGVSQNPRHKITKRGQNVTFRCDPISEHNRLYWYRQTLGQGPEFLTYFQNEAQLEKSRLLSDRFSAERPKGSFSTLEIQRTEQGDSAMYLCASSLGHRAGTEAFFGQGTRLTVV.

The chain combines TRBV7-9 with TRBJ2-1; D possibly matches TRBD1 or TRBD2 (6 bases each). The V and J ends lost 7 bases and 10 bases respectively, with 20 bases between them. Germline values: CDR1 SEHNR, CDR2 FQNEAQ (reference sequence). CDR3 length: 14 residues. This chain's CDR3 is CASTLRGAEGEQFF. The CDR3 nucleotides are TGTGCCAGCACCCTAAGGGGGGCGGAAGGCGAGCAGTTCTTC. Filled out from reference TRBV7-9 and TRBJ2-1, the complete variable domain reads DTGVSQNPRHKITKRGQNVTFRCDPISEHNRLYWYRQTLGQGPEFLTYFQNEAQLEKSRLLSDRFSAERPKGSFSTLEIQRTEQGDSAMYLCASTLRGAEGEQFFGPGTRLTVL.

This chain links TRBV2 with TRBJ2-1; 15 nucleotides line up with TRBD2. Germline assignment: CDR1 SNHLY and CDR2 FYNNEI. This CDR3 comprises 14 residues. V lost 6 bases to trimming and J lost 10 bases; unmatched junction nucleotides: 4. CDR3 sequence (DNA): TGTGCCAGCAGAGGACTAGCGGGAGGGCGGGAGCAGTTCTTC. As protein: CASRGLAGGREQFF.

The sample holds many counts of this clonotype. The DNA for the CDR3 is TGTGCCACCAGCAGAGATCTGGGCAGTAGTGAAAAACTGTTTTTT. Residues: CATSRDLGSSEKLFF. The chain combines TRBV15 with TRBJ1-4; the D is unclear. The ends were cut back, 0 bases at V and 7 bases at J, with 12 bases in the middle. The germline CDR1 and CDR2 sequences are LNHNV and YYDKDF (reference sequence). This CDR3 spans 15 amino acids.

CDR3 sequence: CASSLQGGASYEQYF. The CDR3 bases are TGTGCCAGCAGTCTACAGGGGGGAGCGTCCTACGAGCAGTACTTC. The chain is built from TRBV6-5 and TRBJ2-7; 8 nucleotides match TRBD1. The ends lost 5 bases at V and 1 base at J; junction bases unmatched: 7. The CDR3 is made up of 15 amino acids. In germline, CDR1 is MNHEY, CDR2 SVGAGI.

The chain uses TRBV7-2 and TRBJ1-3; the D gene is possibly TRBD1 (5 bases). This CDR3 spans 13 amino acids. Per the germline V gene, CDR1 is SGHTA and CDR2 is FQGNSA. Trimming removed 10 bases at V and 4 bases at J, with 14 bases between. The CDR3 sequence: CATLTGRGNTIYF. The CDR3 coding sequence is TGTGCCACCCTAACGGGGCGGGGAAACACCATATATTTT.

This clonotype was found a few times. The chain uses TRBV12-3 or TRBV12-4 and TRBJ1-2; D remains ambiguous. There are 11 residues in the CDR3. V was clipped by 5 bases and J by 5 bases, with 6 bases between them. CDR3 region: CASSRSYGYTF. CDR3 DNA sequence: TGTGCCAGCAGTCGGAGTTATGGCTACACCTTC.